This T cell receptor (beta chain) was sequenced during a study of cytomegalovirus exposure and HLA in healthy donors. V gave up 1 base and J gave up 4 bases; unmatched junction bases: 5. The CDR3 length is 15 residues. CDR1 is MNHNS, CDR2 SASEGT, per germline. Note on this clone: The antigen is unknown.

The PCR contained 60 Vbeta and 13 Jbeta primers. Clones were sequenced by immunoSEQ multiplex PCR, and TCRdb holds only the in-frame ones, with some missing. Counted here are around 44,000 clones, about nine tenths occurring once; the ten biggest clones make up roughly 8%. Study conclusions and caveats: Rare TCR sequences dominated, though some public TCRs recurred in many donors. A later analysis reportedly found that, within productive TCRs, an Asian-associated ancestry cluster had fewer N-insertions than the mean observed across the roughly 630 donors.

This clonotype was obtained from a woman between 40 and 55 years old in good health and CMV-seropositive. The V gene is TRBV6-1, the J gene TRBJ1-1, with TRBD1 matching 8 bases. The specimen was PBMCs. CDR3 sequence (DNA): TGTGCCAGCAGTGAAGATCGGACAGGGTTCACTGAAGCTTTCTTT. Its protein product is CASSEDRTGFTEAFF.